A single sample gave rise to the 14 T cell receptor beta chains below, sequenced in a study of T cell repertoires in cytomegalovirus infection. These receptors have no known antigen. One entry per CDR3 protein results from TCRdb running MiXCR on the reads. The table includes some 940,000 distinct CDR3 sequences, roughly 30% detected once. Here the sequenced sample was cultured CD8+ T cells from PBMCs, taken from culture after CMV antigen stimulation. Source of these receptors: a human donor in good health (CMV status not recorded). Some clones in this sample may be carry-over from other donors' samples.

The chain combines TRBV6-5 with TRBJ1-1; D is ambiguous. The CDR3 extends over 14 amino acids. Trimming pared 3 bases from V and 7 bases from J, leaving 15 bases between. Looked up from germline, CDR1 is MNHEY and CDR2 is SVGAGI. CDR3 residues: CASSYLTDAVEAFF. CDR3 DNA: TGTGCCAGCAGTTATCTAACTGACGCGGTTGAAGCTTTCTTT.

The V call is TRBV7-9, the J call TRBJ2-3; 10 bases line up with TRBD1. V shed 5 bases, J shed 4 bases, and the junction held 6 bases outside the gene matches. Germline V gene sequence: CDR1 SEHNR, CDR2 FQNEAQ (reference sequence). The CDR3 contains 15 residues. CDR3 coding DNA: TGTGCCAGCAGCCCGAACGACAGGGGGCCAGATACGCAGTATTTT. It translates to CASSPNDRGPDTQYF. Full variable domain (remainder filled in from reference TRBV7-9 and TRBJ2-3): DTGVSQNPRHKITKRGQNVTFRCDPISEHNRLYWYRQTLGQGPEFLTYFQNEAQLEKSRLLSDRFSAERPKGSFSTLEIQRTEQGDSAMYLCASSPNDRGPDTQYFGPGTRLTVL.

This chain connects TRBV7-9 to TRBJ2-7, with unresolved D. CDR1 is SEHNR and CDR2 is FQNEAQ in the germline V gene (reference sequence). This CDR3 contains 13 residues. V lost 6 bases and J lost 2, with 11 bases in between. CDR3: CASRPTMTYEQYF. CDR3 sequence (DNA): TGTGCCAGCAGGCCAACAATGACCTACGAGCAGTACTTC.

This clonotype was seen once. The chain couples TRBV9 to TRBJ2-5, with TRBD2 matching 8 bases. This CDR3 has 16 amino acids. With 4 bases clipped from V and 2 bases from J, the junction kept 10 bases outside the gene matches. The germline gives CDR1 SGDLS, CDR2 YYNGEE. The CDR3: CASSRGIAGPQETQYF. CDR3 coding DNA: TGTGCCAGCAGCCGGGGAATAGCGGGGCCTCAAGAGACCCAGTACTTC.

This clonotype was recorded once. The chain employs TRBV4-3 and TRBJ1-1, with D perhaps TRBD1 (6 bases). The CDR3 loop spans 14 amino acids. V was pared by 2 bases and J by 5 bases, with 12 bases between. The germline V gene encodes CDR1 LGHNA and CDR2 YSLEER. The CDR3 protein is CASSQRQAGTEAFF. For the CDR3, the DNA is TGCGCCAGCAGCCAACGACAGGCGGGGACTGAAGCTTTCTTT.

The rearrangement links TRBV7-9 to TRBJ2-3, with D perhaps matching TRBD2 (7 bases). Trimming left V 8 bases short and J 13 bases short, with 19 bases between. Germline V gene lookup returns CDR1 SEHNR and CDR2 FQNEAQ (reference sequence). CDR3 size: 12 residues. The DNA of the CDR3 is TGTGCCAGCCCCTTAGGGGGGGGACTGAAGTATTTT. Amino acids: CASPLGGGLKYF.

This clonotype was observed a few times. The chain couples TRBV5-4 to TRBJ1-6; D perhaps matches TRBD1 (6 bases). This CDR3 contains 14 residues. Germline CDR1 is SGHNT and CDR2 is YYREEE (reference sequence). V dropped 4 bases and J dropped 8 bases, with 13 bases sitting between them. In nucleotides, the CDR3 is TGTGCCAGCAGCCGCGGACAGTCCCATTCACCCCTCCACTTT. Its translation is CASSRGQSHSPLHF.

A word on this clonotype: A much larger clone sits a single nucleotide away, making a read error possible. The chain is built from TRBV7-2 and TRBJ2-4; TRBD1 aligns across 10 bases. Germline values: CDR1 SGHTA, CDR2 FQGNSA. The CDR3 runs 15 residues. This chain's CDR3 is CVSSQWDRGGDIQYF. Here the CDR3 DNA reads TGTGTCAGCAGCCAATGGGACAGGGGTGGAGACATTCAGTACTTC.

This clonotype was picked up a small number of times. V and J are TRBV9 and TRBJ2-7; D remains unclear. V gave up 3 bases and J gave up 5 bases, with 12 bases separating them. The germline V gene has CDR1 SGDLS and CDR2 YYNGEE. The CDR3 loop spans 13 amino acids. The CDR3: CASSGEKGNEQYF. CDR3 DNA: TGTGCCAGCAGCGGAGAGAAGGGCAACGAGCAGTACTTC.

This clonotype was found a few times. The V call is TRBV7-9, the J call TRBJ2-1; TRBD1 aligns across 7 bases. V was clipped by 5 bases and J by 9 bases; unmatched bases: 7. The CDR3 contains 13 residues. Germline V gene lookup returns CDR1 SEHNR and CDR2 FQNEAQ (reference sequence). Written as DNA, the CDR3 is TGTGCCAGCAGCCCGAGAAGGACAGGTGAGCAGTTCTTC. Protein sequence: CASSPRRTGEQFF.

Worth noting for this clonotype: This may be a read error, as it is one base from a much larger clone. The genes are TRBV12-3 or TRBV12-4 and TRBJ1-5; possibly TRBD1 for D (6 bases). This CDR3 spans 14 amino acids. The CDR3 is CASGLGGRVQPQHF. The CDR3 DNA reads as TGTGCCAGCGGTTTGGGGGGGCGAGTTCAGCCCCAGCATTTT.

This clonotype was seen many times. The rearrangement joins TRBV6-1 to TRBJ2-1; possibly TRBD2 for D (5 bases). CDR1 is MNHNS and CDR2 is SASEGT in the germline V gene. The CDR3 contains 15 residues. With 1 base removed from V and 6 bases from J, the gap between germline ends came to 13 bases. The CDR3 DNA reads as TGTGCCAGCAGTGAAGAAGCAATCGGAGGCAATGAGCAGTTCTTC. Protein sequence: CASSEEAIGGNEQFF.

V usage is TRBV19 and J usage is TRBJ1-2; D ambiguous. In germline, CDR1 is LNHDA, CDR2 SQIVND (reference sequence). The CDR3 has 12 amino acids. V gave up 3 bases and J gave up 8 bases, with 10 bases separating them. CDR3 residues: CASSMTGGGYTF. DNA for the CDR3: TGTGCCAGTAGTATGACTGGTGGAGGCTACACCTTC.

This clonotype was counted many times. The chain employs TRBV6-5 and TRBJ2-2; D not certain. V was trimmed by 0 bases and J by 6 bases, leaving 8 bases between them. The CDR3 extends over 14 amino acids. CDR1 and CDR2 (germline): MNHEY, SVGAGI. The CDR3 DNA reads as TGTGCCAGCAGTTACTCGGATGGAGCCGGGGAGCTGTTTTTT. Its protein is CASSYSDGAGELFF.